This T cell receptor (beta chain) derives from a study of graft-versus-host responses after intestinal transplantation. Study details: Multivisceral, liver-intestinal, or isolated intestinal transplants were received by the recipients. Tacrolimus plus steroids were given to all recipients for approximately 3 years, preceded by anti-thymocyte globulin induction. Regarding the study as a whole: Recipient bone marrow held GvH clones, some seen earlier in ileum or blood. Association was observed between peak circulating GvH clone levels and early post-transplant HvG declines.

Germline loops: CDR1 LNHDA, CDR2 SQIVND (reference sequence). There are 14 residues in the CDR3. Trimming cost V 5 bases and J 7 bases, with 17 bases left between them. About this clone itself: Its antigen is currently unknown.

Sequenced by immunoSEQ multiplex PCR; TCRdb stores in-frame clones only, minus some. The data hold 84,000 or so clones, with more than 75% observed a single time. This chain connects TRBV19 to TRBJ1-2; a weak D match, TRBD1 (5 bases). Sample: unstimulated CD8+ T cells sorted from spleen or lymph node cells, taken before transplant. The clonotype comes from a human donor who was the organ donor for an intestinal transplant. Written as DNA, the CDR3 is TGTGCCAGTAGTCAGGTTCGGGGGTTCGGTGGCTACACCTTC. This codes for CASSQVRGFGGYTF.